This T cell receptor (beta chain) was observed in a study of control samples from healthy donors and cancer patients. CDR3 size: 12 residues. After removal of 1 base from V and 5 bases from J, the junction contained 1 base not matched to a gene. The germline V gene has CDR1 GTSNPN and CDR2 SVGIG (reference sequence). Some clones are missing from TCRdb's copy, which holds only in-frame ones; the method was immunoSEQ multiplex PCR. The data show about 120,000 clones, roughly 84% seen once. This receptor was identified in a man between 35 and 55 years old in good health. V and J are TRBV30 and TRBJ2-7; 8 bases are a match to TRBD1. The sequencing sample was made of blood. Here the CDR3 reads CAWSGTGNEQYF. The CDR3 nucleotides are TGTGCCTGGAGTGGGACAGGGAACGAGCAGTACTTC.